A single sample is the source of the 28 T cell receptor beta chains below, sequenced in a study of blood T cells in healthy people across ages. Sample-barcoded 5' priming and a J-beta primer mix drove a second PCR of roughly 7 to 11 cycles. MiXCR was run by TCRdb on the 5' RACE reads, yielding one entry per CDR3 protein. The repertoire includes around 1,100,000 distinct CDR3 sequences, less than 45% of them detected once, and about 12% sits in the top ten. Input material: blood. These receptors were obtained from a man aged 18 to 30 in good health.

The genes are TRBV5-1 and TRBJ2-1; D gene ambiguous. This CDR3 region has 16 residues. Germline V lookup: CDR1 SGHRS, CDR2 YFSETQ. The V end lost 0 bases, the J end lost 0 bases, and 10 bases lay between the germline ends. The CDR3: CASSLGDASSYNEQFF. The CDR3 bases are TGCGCCAGCAGCTTGGGTGACGCGAGCTCCTACAATGAGCAGTTCTTC. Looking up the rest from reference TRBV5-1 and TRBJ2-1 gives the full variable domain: KAGVTQTPRYLIKTRGQQVTLSCSPISGHRSVSWYQQTPGQGLQFLFEYFSETQRNKGNFPGRFSGRQFSNSRSEMNVSTLELGDSALYLCASSLGDASSYNEQFFGPGTRLTVL.

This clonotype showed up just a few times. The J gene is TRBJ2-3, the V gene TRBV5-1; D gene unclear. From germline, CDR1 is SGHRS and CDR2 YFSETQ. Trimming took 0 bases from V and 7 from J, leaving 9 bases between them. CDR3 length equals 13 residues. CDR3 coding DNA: TGCGCCAGCAGCTTGGTGTACAGTAATACGCAGTATTTT. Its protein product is CASSLVYSNTQYF.

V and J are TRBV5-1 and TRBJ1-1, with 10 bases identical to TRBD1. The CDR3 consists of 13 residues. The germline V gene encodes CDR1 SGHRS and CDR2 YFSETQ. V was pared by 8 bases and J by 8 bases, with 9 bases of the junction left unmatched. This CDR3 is CASAFGTGAEAFF. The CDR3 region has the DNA TGCGCCAGTGCTTTCGGGACAGGGGCCGAAGCTTTCTTT.

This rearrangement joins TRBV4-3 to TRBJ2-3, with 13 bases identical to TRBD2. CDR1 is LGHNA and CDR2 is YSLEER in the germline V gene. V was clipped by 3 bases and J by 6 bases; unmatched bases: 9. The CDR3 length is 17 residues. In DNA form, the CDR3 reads TGCGCCAGCAGCCAGAAACTAGCGGGGGGGTTTGTTGATACGCAGTATTTT. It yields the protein CASSQKLAGGFVDTQYF.

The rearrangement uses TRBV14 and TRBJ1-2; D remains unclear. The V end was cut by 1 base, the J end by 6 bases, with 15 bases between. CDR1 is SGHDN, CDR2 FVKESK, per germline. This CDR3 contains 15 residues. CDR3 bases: TGTGCCAGCAGCCAAGCTAAAGGGTTTGAGAATGGCTACACCTTC. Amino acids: CASSQAKGFENGYTF. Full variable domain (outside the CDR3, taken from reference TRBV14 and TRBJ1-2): EAGVTQFPSHSVIEKGQTVTLRCDPISGHDNLYWYRRVMGKEIKFLLHFVKESKQDESGMPNNRFLAERTGGTYSTLKVQPAELEDSGVYFCASSQAKGFENGYTFGSGTRLTVV.

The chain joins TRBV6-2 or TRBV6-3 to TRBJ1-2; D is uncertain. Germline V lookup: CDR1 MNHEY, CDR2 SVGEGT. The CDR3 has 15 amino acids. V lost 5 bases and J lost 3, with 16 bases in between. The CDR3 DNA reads TGTGCCAGCAGTACCCGACGGCCGAAACACTATGGCTACACCTTC. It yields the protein CASSTRRPKHYGYTF.

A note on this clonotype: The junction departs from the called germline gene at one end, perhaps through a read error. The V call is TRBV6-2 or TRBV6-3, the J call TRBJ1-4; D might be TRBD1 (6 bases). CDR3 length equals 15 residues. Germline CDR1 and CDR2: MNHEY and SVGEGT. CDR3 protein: CASSQGPTITNEKLF. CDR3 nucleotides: TGTGCCAGCAGCCAGGGGCCGACCATAACTAATGAAAAACTGTTT.

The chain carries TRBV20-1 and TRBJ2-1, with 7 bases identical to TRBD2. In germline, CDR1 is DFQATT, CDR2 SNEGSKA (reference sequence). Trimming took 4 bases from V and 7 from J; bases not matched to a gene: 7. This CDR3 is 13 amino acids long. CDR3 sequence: CSATHPGGNEQFF. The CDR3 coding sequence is TGCAGTGCTACACATCCGGGGGGTAATGAGCAGTTCTTC.

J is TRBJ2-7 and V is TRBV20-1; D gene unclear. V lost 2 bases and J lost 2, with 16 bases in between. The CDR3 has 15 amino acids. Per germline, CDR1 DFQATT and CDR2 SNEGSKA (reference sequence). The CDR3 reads CSARPTENNAYEQYF. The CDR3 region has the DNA TGCAGTGCTAGACCGACCGAAAACAACGCCTACGAGCAGTACTTC.

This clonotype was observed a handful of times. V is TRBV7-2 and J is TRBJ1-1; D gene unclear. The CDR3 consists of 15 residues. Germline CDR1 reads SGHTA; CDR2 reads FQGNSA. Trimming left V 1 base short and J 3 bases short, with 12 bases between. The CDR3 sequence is CASSLGGGLYTEAFF. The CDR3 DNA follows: TGTGCCAGCAGCTTAGGGGGAGGTTTGTACACTGAAGCTTTCTTT.

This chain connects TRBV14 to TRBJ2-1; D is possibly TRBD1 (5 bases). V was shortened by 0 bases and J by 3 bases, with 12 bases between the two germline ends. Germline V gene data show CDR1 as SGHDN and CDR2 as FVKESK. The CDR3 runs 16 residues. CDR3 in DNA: TGTGCCAGCAGCCAAGACGACAGTTCTAGCTACAATGAGCAGTTCTTC. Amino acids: CASSQDDSSSYNEQFF. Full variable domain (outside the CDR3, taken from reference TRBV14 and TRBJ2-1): EAGVTQFPSHSVIEKGQTVTLRCDPISGHDNLYWYRRVMGKEIKFLLHFVKESKQDESGMPNNRFLAERTGGTYSTLKVQPAELEDSGVYFCASSQDDSSSYNEQFFGPGTRLTVL.

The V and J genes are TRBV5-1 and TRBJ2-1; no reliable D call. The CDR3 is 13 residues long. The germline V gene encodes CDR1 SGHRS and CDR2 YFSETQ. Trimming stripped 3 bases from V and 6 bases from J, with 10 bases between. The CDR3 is CASSSGYSNEQFF. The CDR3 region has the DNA TGCGCCAGCAGCTCCGGATATTCCAATGAGCAGTTCTTC. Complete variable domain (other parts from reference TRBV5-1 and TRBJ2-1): KAGVTQTPRYLIKTRGQQVTLSCSPISGHRSVSWYQQTPGQGLQFLFEYFSETQRNKGNFPGRFSGRQFSNSRSEMNVSTLELGDSALYLCASSSGYSNEQFFGPGTRLTVL.

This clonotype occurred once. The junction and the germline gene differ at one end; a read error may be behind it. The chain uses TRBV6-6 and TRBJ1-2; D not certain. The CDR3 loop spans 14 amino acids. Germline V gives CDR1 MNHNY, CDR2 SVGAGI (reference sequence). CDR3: CAGSYSSPNYGYTF. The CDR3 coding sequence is TGTGCCGGCAGTTACTCTAGCCCCAACTATGGCTACACCTTC.

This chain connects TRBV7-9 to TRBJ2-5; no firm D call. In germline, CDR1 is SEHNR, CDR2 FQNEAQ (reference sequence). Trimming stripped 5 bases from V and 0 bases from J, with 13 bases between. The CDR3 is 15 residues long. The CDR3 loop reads CASSPYLSHQETQYF. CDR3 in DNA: TGTGCCAGCAGCCCGTACCTAAGCCACCAAGAGACCCAGTACTTC.

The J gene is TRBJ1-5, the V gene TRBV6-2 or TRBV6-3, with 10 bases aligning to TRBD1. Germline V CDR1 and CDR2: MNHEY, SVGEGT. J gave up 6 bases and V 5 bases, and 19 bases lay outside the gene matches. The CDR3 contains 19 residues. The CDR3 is CASSTVGTGAPKGTQPQHF. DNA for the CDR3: TGTGCCAGCAGTACCGTCGGGACAGGGGCTCCCAAGGGGACTCAGCCCCAGCATTTT.

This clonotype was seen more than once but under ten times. CDR3 bases: TGCAGCGTTATTGGTAGCGGGGGGTCAGATACGCAGTATTTT. Its translation is CSVIGSGGSDTQYF. The gene calls are TRBV29-1 and TRBJ2-3; 10 nucleotides agree with TRBD2. Germline-derived CDR1 and CDR2 are SQVTM and ANQGSEA. V shed 5 bases and J 4 bases; nucleotides not matched to a gene: 6. There are 14 residues in the CDR3.

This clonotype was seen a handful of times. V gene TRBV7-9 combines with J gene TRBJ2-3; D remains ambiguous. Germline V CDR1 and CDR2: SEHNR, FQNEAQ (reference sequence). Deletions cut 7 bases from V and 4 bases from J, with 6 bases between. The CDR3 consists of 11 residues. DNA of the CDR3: TGTGCCAGCACCGATGCAGATACGCAGTATTTT. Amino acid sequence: CASTDADTQYF.

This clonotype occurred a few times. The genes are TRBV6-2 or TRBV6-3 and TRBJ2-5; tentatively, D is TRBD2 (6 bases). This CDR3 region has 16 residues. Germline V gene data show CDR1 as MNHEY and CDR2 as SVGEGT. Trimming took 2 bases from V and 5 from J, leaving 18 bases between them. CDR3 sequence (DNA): TGTGCCAGCAGTTACCTGTCCGGCGGGGTAACGGAGACCCAGTACTTC. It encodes CASSYLSGGVTETQYF.

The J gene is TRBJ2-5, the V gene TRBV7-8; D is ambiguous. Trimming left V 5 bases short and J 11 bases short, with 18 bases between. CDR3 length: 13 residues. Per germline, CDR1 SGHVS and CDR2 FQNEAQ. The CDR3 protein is CASSQSRAFEQYF. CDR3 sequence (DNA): TGTGCCAGCAGCCAAAGCAGAGCTTTTGAGCAGTACTTC. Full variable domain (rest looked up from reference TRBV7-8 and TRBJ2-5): GAGVSQSPRYKVAKRGQDVALRCDPISGHVSLFWYQQALGQGPEFLTYFQNEAQLDKSGLPSDRFFAERPEGSVSTLKIQRTQQEDSAVYLCASSQSRAFEQYFGPGTRLLVL.

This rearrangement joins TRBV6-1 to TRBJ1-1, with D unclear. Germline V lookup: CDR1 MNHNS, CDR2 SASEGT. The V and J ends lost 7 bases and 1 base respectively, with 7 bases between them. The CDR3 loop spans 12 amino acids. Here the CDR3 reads CASIGPNTEAFF. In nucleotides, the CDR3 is TGTGCCAGCATAGGGCCGAACACTGAAGCTTTCTTT.

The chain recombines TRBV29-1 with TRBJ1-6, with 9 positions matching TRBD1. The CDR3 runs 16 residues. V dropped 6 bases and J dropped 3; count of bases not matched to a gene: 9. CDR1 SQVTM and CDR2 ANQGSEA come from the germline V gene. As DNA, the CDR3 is TGCAGCGTGGGGGACAGGGAGGTGAACTATAATTCACCCCTCCACTTT. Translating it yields CSVGDREVNYNSPLHF. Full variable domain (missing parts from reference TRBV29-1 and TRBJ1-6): SAVISQKPSRDICQRGTSLTIQCQVDSQVTMMFWYRQQPGQSLTLIATANQGSEATYESGFVIDKFPISRPNLTFSTLTVSNMSPEDSSIYLCSVGDREVNYNSPLHFGNGTRLTVT.

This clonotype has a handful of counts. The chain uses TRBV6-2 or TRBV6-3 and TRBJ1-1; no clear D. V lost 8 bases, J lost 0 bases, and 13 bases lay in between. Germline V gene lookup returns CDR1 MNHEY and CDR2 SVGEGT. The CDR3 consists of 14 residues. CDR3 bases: TGTGCCAGCGGACTCGGACGGCTGAACACTGAAGCTTTCTTT. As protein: CASGLGRLNTEAFF.

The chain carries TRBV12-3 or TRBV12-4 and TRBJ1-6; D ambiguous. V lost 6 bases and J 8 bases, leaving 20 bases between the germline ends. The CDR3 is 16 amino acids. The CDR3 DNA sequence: TGTGCCAGCAGCCGAACGGCCGGGAATAGGGATTCACCCCTCCACTTT. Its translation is CASSRTAGNRDSPLHF.

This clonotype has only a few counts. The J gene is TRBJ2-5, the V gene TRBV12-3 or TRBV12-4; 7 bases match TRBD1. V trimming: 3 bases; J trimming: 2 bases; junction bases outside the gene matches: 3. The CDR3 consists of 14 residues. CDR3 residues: CASSLTGRQETQYF. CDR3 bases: TGTGCCAGCAGTTTGACAGGGCGTCAAGAGACCCAGTACTTC.

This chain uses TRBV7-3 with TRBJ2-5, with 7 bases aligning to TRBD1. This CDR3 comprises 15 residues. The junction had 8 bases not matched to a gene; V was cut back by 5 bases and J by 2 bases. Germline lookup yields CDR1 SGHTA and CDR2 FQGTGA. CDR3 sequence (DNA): TGTGCCAGCAGCCCCGGGACAGATAAACAAGAGACCCAGTACTTC. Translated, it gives CASSPGTDKQETQYF.

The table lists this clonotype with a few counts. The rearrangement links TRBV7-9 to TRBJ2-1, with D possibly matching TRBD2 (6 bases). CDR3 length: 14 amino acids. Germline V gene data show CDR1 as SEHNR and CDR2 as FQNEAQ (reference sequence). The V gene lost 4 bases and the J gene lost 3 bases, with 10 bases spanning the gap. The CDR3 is CASSSGRDYNEQFF. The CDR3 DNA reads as TGTGCCAGCAGCTCCGGGCGGGACTACAATGAGCAGTTCTTC.

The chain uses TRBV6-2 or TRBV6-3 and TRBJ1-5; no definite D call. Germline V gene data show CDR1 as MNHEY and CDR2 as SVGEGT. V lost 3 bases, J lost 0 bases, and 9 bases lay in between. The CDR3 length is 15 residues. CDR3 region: CASSYEWDSNQPQHF. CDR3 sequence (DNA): TGTGCCAGCAGTTATGAATGGGATAGCAATCAGCCCCAGCATTTT.

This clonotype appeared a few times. CDR3 loop: CSASLGGVYGYTF. The CDR3 nucleotides are TGCAGCGCGTCTCTAGGGGGCGTCTATGGCTACACCTTC. The chain couples TRBV29-1 to TRBJ1-2; 7 bases are a match to TRBD1. Germline V gene lookup returns CDR1 SQVTM and CDR2 ANQGSEA. The CDR3 spans 13 residues. Losses at the gene ends were 7 bases for V and 4 bases for J; bases not matched to a gene: 9.